This TCR beta chain is from a study of long-term antiretroviral therapy in people with HIV. Samples were assayed with immunoSEQ v3.0 at survey level. Libraries were prepared by immunoSEQ multiplex PCR; TCRdb keeps only in-frame clonotypes and omits some of them. The table lists over 15,000 clones, around three quarters of them singletons. In germline, CDR1 is KGHSH, CDR2 LQKENI. The CDR3 contains 17 residues. Trimming removed 8 bases from V and 0 bases from J, with 20 bases in between. This clone was observed a handful of times. The source material was unsorted PBMCs, sampled 2.2 years after starting antiretroviral therapy. The V gene is TRBV18, the J gene TRBJ1-3; D ambiguous. This TCR was sampled from a man between 50 and 59 years old with HIV. As DNA, the CDR3 is TGTGCCAGCGCAGAATTAGGGCTCAGCTACTCTGGAAACACCATATATTTT. Its protein product is CASAELGLSYSGNTIYF.